The next 27 T cell receptor beta chains were all read from a single sample in a study of T cell clusters in autoimmune cytopenias. One tube held mixed TRB-A and TRB-B primer pools for touch-down PCR. TCRdb re-called the multiplex PCR reads, yielding one record per CDR3 amino acid sequence without DNA. Its table lists 2,000 or so distinct CDR3 sequences. Tens of thousands of genome equivalents of blood DNA were amplified for TRB. Sequences were obtained from peripheral blood. Receptor source: a human donor with an autoimmune cytopenia or autoimmune hepatitis (not recorded which).

Measured by frequency, this clonotype is medium-sized (0.01 to 0.1%). This chain connects TRBV6-1 to TRBJ2-7; TCRdb proposes TRBD1, but this gene call is untestable without DNA. Germline assignment: CDR1 MNHNS and CDR2 SASEGT. This CDR3 has 14 amino acids. The CDR3 loop is CASSDRGEAYEQYF.

This clonotype is medium-sized by frequency. The rearrangement links TRBV4-3 to TRBJ2-3; lacking DNA, the TRBD2 call made by TCRdb goes unchecked. Germline CDR1 LGHNA, CDR2 YSLEER. CDR3 length: 18 amino acids. The CDR3 region is CASSQDRILAGGTDTQYF.

In terms of frequency, this clonotype is medium-sized (0.01 to 0.1%). The chain carries TRBV12-3 or TRBV12-4 and TRBJ2-1. The CDR3 loop spans 16 amino acids. The CDR3 region is CASSSGRLLSYNEQFF.

The chain uses TRBV4-1 and TRBJ1-2; TCRdb's assignment of TRBD1 cannot be checked, as there is no DNA. The CDR3 runs to 16 residues. Germline CDR1 is MGHRA and CDR2 is YSYEKL. The CDR3 reads CASSLQGSGIWYGYTF.

The chain uses TRBV5-4 and TRBJ1-3; the TRBD1 assignment by TCRdb is unverifiable without DNA. This CDR3 is built from 17 residues. Per germline, CDR1 SGHNT and CDR2 YYREEE (reference sequence). The CDR3 loop reads CASSLNAGRGAGNTIYF. Looking up the rest from reference TRBV5-4 and TRBJ1-3 gives the full variable domain: ETGVTQSPTHLIKTRGQQVTLRCSSQSGHNTVSWYQQALGQGPQFIFQYYREEENGRGNFPPRFSGLQFPNYSSELNVNALELDDSALYLCASSLNAGRGAGNTIYFGEGSWLTVV.

In terms of frequency, this clonotype is medium-sized. The chain recombines TRBV6-5 with TRBJ2-3; there is no DNA to check the TCRdb D call of TRBD2. The length of the CDR3 is 16 residues. CDR1 and CDR2 from the germline V gene are MNHEY and SVGAGI. This CDR3 is CASSAILAFSTDTQYF.

The rearrangement uses TRBV5-4 and TRBJ2-3. Germline CDR1 is SGHNT and CDR2 is YYREEE (reference sequence). The CDR3 runs 14 residues. The CDR3 is CASKPDFGTDTQYF.

The V and J genes are TRBV6-2 or TRBV6-3 and TRBJ2-3. Germline lookup yields CDR1 MNHEY and CDR2 SVGEGT. The CDR3 contains 12 residues. The CDR3 here is CASSSRTDTQYF.

This chain connects TRBV7-2 to TRBJ2-5; TCRdb names TRBD1, which stays unverified in the absence of DNA. The CDR3 has 16 residues. From germline, CDR1 is SGHTA and CDR2 FQGNSA. CDR3 protein: CASSPFPRGVQETQYF.

The rearrangement uses TRBV12-3 or TRBV12-4 and TRBJ2-2; the TCRdb call, TRBD1, lacks DNA for checking. CDR3 length: 16 residues. The CDR3 sequence: CASSIAGPGSRGELFF.

The rearrangement links TRBV14 to TRBJ2-4; with no DNA, the TCRdb D assignment of TRBD2 cannot be verified. Germline V gene data show CDR1 as SGHDN and CDR2 as FVKESK. CDR3 size: 15 residues. CDR3: CASSQQGLPLNIQYF.

The chain is built from TRBV5-4 and TRBJ2-3; the D call from TCRdb, TRBD1, cannot be confirmed without DNA. Germline values: CDR1 SGHNT, CDR2 YYREEE (reference sequence). This CDR3 comprises 15 residues. This CDR3 reads CASSTMDRVADTQYF.

The J gene is TRBJ1-2, the V gene TRBV20-1; TCRdb's D call of TRBD1 is untestable without DNA. There are 16 residues in the CDR3. Germline V gene sequence: CDR1 DFQATT, CDR2 SNEGSKA (reference sequence). The CDR3 reads CSATPGTTVRDYGYTF.

The chain couples TRBV18 to TRBJ2-2; TCRdb's D call of TRBD2 is untestable without DNA. The CDR3 covers 17 residues. Germline loops: CDR1 KGHSH, CDR2 LQKENI. The CDR3: CASSPRGDYGYTGELFF.

This CDR3 is CSARGVLGTYEQYF. The chain is built from TRBV20-1 and TRBJ2-7; absent DNA, TCRdb's TRBD1 call cannot be checked. Germline values: CDR1 DFQATT, CDR2 SNEGSKA (reference sequence). The CDR3 is 14 amino acids.

The chain links TRBV20-1 to TRBJ1-2; TCRdb outputs TRBD1, but without DNA this stays unchecked. Looked up from germline, CDR1 is DFQATT and CDR2 is SNEGSKA (reference sequence). The length of the CDR3 is 14 residues. The CDR3 spells CSATTPGSVNGYTF.

The chain combines TRBV12-3 or TRBV12-4 with TRBJ1-3; TCRdb's D call, TRBD1, is unchecked because there is no DNA. The CDR3 totals 16 residues. CDR3 sequence reads: CASSTPDKMPGNTIYF.

This clonotype is labeled medium-sized based on frequency. The CDR3: CASSGGLAGVAYEQYF. The chain links TRBV12-3 or TRBV12-4 to TRBJ2-7; TCRdb lists TRBD2, though no DNA is available to test this call. The CDR3 runs 16 residues.

This clonotype is classed as medium-sized (0.01 to 0.1%) by frequency. The chain has TRBV6-5 and TRBJ2-7; TCRdb's assignment of TRBD2 cannot be checked, as there is no DNA. The CDR3 is 14 amino acids. Per the germline V gene, CDR1 is MNHEY and CDR2 is SVGAGI. This CDR3 reads CASRPTSGVYEQYF.

V is TRBV6-5 and J is TRBJ1-6; as DNA is missing, the TRBD1 call by TCRdb cannot be tested. The germline CDR1 and CDR2 sequences are MNHEY and SVGAGI. The CDR3 covers 14 residues. This CDR3 is CAIRGQIGDSPLHF.

V and J are TRBV6-2 or TRBV6-3 and TRBJ2-2; TCRdb's D call, TRBD1, is unchecked because there is no DNA. Germline V gene data show CDR1 as MNHEY and CDR2 as SVGEGT. The CDR3 runs 13 residues. The CDR3 here is CASSPQNTGELFF.

This clonotype is classed as medium-sized by frequency. The rearrangement uses TRBV5-6 and TRBJ1-2; checking the TCRdb D call of TRBD1 is not possible without DNA. Per germline, CDR1 SGHDT and CDR2 YYEEEE. The CDR3 runs 13 residues. CDR3 amino acids: CASLLRGGRSYTF.

This chain connects TRBV5-1 to TRBJ1-2; the D call of TRBD1 rests on TCRdb alone, since no DNA is present to check it. The CDR3 runs 14 residues. Germline CDR1 reads SGHRS; CDR2 reads YFSETQ. The CDR3 loop is CASSQTGNGYGYTF.

Measured by frequency, this clonotype is large. V and J are TRBV13 and TRBJ2-7; the D call from TCRdb, TRBD1, cannot be confirmed without DNA. The germline CDR1 and CDR2 sequences are PRHDT and FYEKMQ (reference sequence). This CDR3 is 15 amino acids long. CDR3 amino acids: CASSLTVSLTYEQYF.

J is TRBJ1-2 and V is TRBV7-2; TCRdb calls TRBD1, which cannot be checked without DNA. This CDR3 is built from 14 residues. Germline CDR1 and CDR2: SGHTA and FQGNSA. The CDR3 sequence: CASSLEGTWSGYTF. The full variable domain, rest sourced from reference TRBV7-2 and TRBJ1-2, is GAGVSQSPSNKVTEKGKDVELRCDPISGHTALYWYRQSLGQGLEFLIYFQGNSAPDKSGLPSDRFSAERTGGSVSTLTIQRTQQEDSAVYLCASSLEGTWSGYTFGSGTRLTVV.

Frequency places this clonotype as medium-sized (0.01 to 0.1%). V usage is TRBV6-5 and J usage is TRBJ2-5; TCRdb gives TRBD1 as the D gene, but with no DNA this cannot be confirmed. The CDR3 has 14 residues. The germline V gene has CDR1 MNHEY and CDR2 SVGAGI. The CDR3 here is CASSPGALGETQYF.

This clonotype is medium-sized by frequency. J is TRBJ1-1 and V is TRBV6-5; there is no DNA to check the TCRdb D call of TRBD1. The V gene's germline CDR1 is MNHEY and CDR2 SVGAGI. The CDR3 runs to 13 residues. The CDR3 protein is CASIKQGAAEAFF.